Listed below are T cell receptor beta chains from one sample, sequenced in a study of blood T cells in healthy people across ages. TCRdb re-analysed the 5' RACE reads in MiXCR, keeping a single row per CDR3 protein. The table records about 1.4 million distinct CDR3 sequences, approximately 60% of them present only once. Sequencing was carried out using blood. All receptors derive from a man between 18 and 29 years old in good health. Each CDR3 is given with its conserved first and last residue. The order of the fields is V gene, CDR3 length, J gene, CDR3 protein.

v_call: TRBV7-2; cdr3_length: 15; j_call: TRBJ2-1; cdr3_aa: CASSLDSREGGEQFF
v_call: TRBV7-9; cdr3_length: 20; j_call: TRBJ2-5; cdr3_aa: CASSSPLPKGPGLYQETQYF
v_call: TRBV20-1; cdr3_length: 12; j_call: TRBJ2-5; cdr3_aa: CSGTSGASEQYF
v_call: TRBV6-5; cdr3_length: 15; j_call: TRBJ2-3; cdr3_aa: CASSYTLLGSDTQYF
v_call: TRBV21-1; cdr3_length: 15; j_call: TRBJ1-1; cdr3_aa: CASSKPPGMNTEAFF
v_call: TRBV6-1; cdr3_length: 13; j_call: TRBJ2-5; cdr3_aa: CASGLDNEETQYF
v_call: TRBV4-1; cdr3_length: 14; j_call: TRBJ1-5; cdr3_aa: CASSQDWGGQPQHF
v_call: TRBV4-1; cdr3_length: 15; j_call: TRBJ2-1; cdr3_aa: CASSSIQGGYNEQFF
v_call: TRBV29-1; cdr3_length: 15; j_call: TRBJ2-5; cdr3_aa: CSVEHGGTLQETQYF
v_call: TRBV4-1; cdr3_length: 15; j_call: -; cdr3_aa: CTSSQEGTTLYEQYF
v_call: TRBV27; cdr3_length: 15; j_call: TRBJ2-7; cdr3_aa: CASHSGQGNLYEQYF
v_call: TRBV4-2; cdr3_length: 16; j_call: -; cdr3_aa: CASSQEEGQGRYEQYF
v_call: TRBV7-6; cdr3_length: 16; j_call: TRBJ2-1; cdr3_aa: CASTRGAGVGGNEQFF
v_call: TRBV4-1; cdr3_length: 16; j_call: TRBJ2-6; cdr3_aa: CASSQVGVSGANVLTF
v_call: TRBV21-1; cdr3_length: 16; j_call: TRBJ2-5; cdr3_aa: CASSKALRGQGETQYF
v_call: TRBV14; cdr3_length: 13; j_call: TRBJ1-2; cdr3_aa: CASRPAGQYGYTF
v_call: TRBV18; cdr3_length: 15; j_call: TRBJ1-1; cdr3_aa: CASSPLDRENTEAFF
v_call: TRBV7-8; cdr3_length: 15; j_call: TRBJ2-5; cdr3_aa: CASSLLGNTQETQYF
v_call: TRBV27; cdr3_length: 17; j_call: -; cdr3_aa: CASTPILGLAHHNEQYF
v_call: TRBV6-5; cdr3_length: 15; j_call: TRBJ1-3; cdr3_aa: CASSYSSQTGNTIYF
v_call: TRBV28; cdr3_length: 13; j_call: TRBJ2-1; cdr3_aa: CASRRVGYNEQFF
v_call: TRBV6-7; cdr3_length: 17; j_call: TRBJ2-1; cdr3_aa: CASSYSRSSGNHNEQFF
v_call: TRBV20-1; cdr3_length: 14; j_call: TRBJ2-3; cdr3_aa: CSAREGGGPDTQYF
v_call: TRBV12-5; cdr3_length: 12; j_call: TRBJ2-7; cdr3_aa: CASGLSFPEQYF
v_call: TRBV20-1; cdr3_length: 14; j_call: -; cdr3_aa: CSAESGERGYEQYF
v_call: TRBV20-1; cdr3_length: 13; j_call: TRBJ2-7; cdr3_aa: CSAFGGSTYEQYF
v_call: TRBV18; cdr3_length: 17; j_call: TRBJ2-5; cdr3_aa: CASSPLAGSTSYNEQYF
v_call: TRBV24-1; cdr3_length: 15; j_call: TRBJ2-1; cdr3_aa: CATSDLRGSSDEQFF
v_call: TRBV4-1; cdr3_length: 16; j_call: TRBJ2-1; cdr3_aa: CASSQGDSGSYNEQFF
v_call: TRBV6-6; cdr3_length: 15; j_call: TRBJ2-7; cdr3_aa: CASSKDRVSSYEQYF
v_call: TRBV7-9; cdr3_length: 17; j_call: TRBJ2-3; cdr3_aa: CASSHVGDSGDTDTQYF
v_call: TRBV29-1; cdr3_length: 15; j_call: TRBJ2-1; cdr3_aa: CSVEEIQREDGEQFF
v_call: TRBV4-1; cdr3_length: 15; j_call: TRBJ1-2; cdr3_aa: CASSLQGRTNYGYTF
v_call: TRBV29-1; cdr3_length: 11; j_call: TRBJ2-5; cdr3_aa: CSVVHQETQYF
v_call: TRBV28; cdr3_length: 12; j_call: TRBJ2-7; cdr3_aa: CATNDRTYEQYF
v_call: TRBV12-3/TRBV12-4; cdr3_length: 13; j_call: TRBJ2-3; cdr3_aa: CASSNSGKDTQYF
v_call: TRBV10-1; cdr3_length: 15; j_call: TRBJ2-5; cdr3_aa: CASSENNGGGETQYF
v_call: TRBV20-1; cdr3_length: 16; j_call: TRBJ2-1; cdr3_aa: CSARKVDGPLYNEQFF
v_call: TRBV12-3/TRBV12-4; cdr3_length: 17; j_call: TRBJ2-3; cdr3_aa: CASSFLPGLASGDTQYF
v_call: TRBV6-2/TRBV6-3; cdr3_length: 19; j_call: TRBJ2-5; cdr3_aa: CASSHSGLASLRAQETQYF
v_call: TRBV12-3/TRBV12-4; cdr3_length: 11; j_call: TRBJ2-5; cdr3_aa: CASSFERTQYF
v_call: TRBV6-4; cdr3_length: 15; j_call: TRBJ2-1; cdr3_aa: CASSHQASGGGEQFF
v_call: TRBV7-9; cdr3_length: 15; j_call: TRBJ2-5; cdr3_aa: CASSLPLASRETQYF
v_call: TRBV4-1; cdr3_length: 16; j_call: TRBJ2-1; cdr3_aa: CASSQRTSVSYNEQFF
v_call: TRBV20-1; cdr3_length: 14; j_call: TRBJ2-3; cdr3_aa: CSANPGSNPDTQYF
v_call: TRBV7-2; cdr3_length: 13; j_call: TRBJ1-2; cdr3_aa: CASSFRGTDGYTF
v_call: TRBV29-1; cdr3_length: 16; j_call: TRBJ2-1; cdr3_aa: CSVAPTFQSGLNEQFF
v_call: TRBV5-1; cdr3_length: 14; j_call: TRBJ2-5; cdr3_aa: CASSAASARETQYF
v_call: TRBV25-1; cdr3_length: 13; j_call: -; cdr3_aa: CASRPGTGVEQYF
v_call: TRBV10-1; cdr3_length: 13; j_call: TRBJ2-5; cdr3_aa: CASARDPQETQYF
v_call: TRBV15; cdr3_length: 15; j_call: -; cdr3_aa: CATSRAEGSYYEQYF
v_call: TRBV6-5; cdr3_length: 15; j_call: TRBJ2-7; cdr3_aa: CASSFGTGGFYEQYF
v_call: TRBV6-6; cdr3_length: 11; j_call: TRBJ2-5; cdr3_aa: CASSYQGRQYF
v_call: TRBV27; cdr3_length: 20; j_call: TRBJ2-3; cdr3_aa: CASSPEGLAGFGGVTDTQYF